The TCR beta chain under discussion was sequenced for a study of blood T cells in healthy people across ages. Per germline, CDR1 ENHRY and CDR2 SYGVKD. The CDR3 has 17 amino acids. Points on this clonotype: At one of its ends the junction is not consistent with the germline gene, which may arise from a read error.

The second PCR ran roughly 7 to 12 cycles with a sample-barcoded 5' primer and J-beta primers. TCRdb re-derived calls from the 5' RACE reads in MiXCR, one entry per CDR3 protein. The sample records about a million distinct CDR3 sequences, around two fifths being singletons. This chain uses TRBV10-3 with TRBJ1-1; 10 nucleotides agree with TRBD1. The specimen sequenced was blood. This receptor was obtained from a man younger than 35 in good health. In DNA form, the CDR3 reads TGTGCCATCAGTGGCCGGGACAGGGGTACAGGAGGTACTGAAACTTTCTTT. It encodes CAISGRDRGTGGTETFF.